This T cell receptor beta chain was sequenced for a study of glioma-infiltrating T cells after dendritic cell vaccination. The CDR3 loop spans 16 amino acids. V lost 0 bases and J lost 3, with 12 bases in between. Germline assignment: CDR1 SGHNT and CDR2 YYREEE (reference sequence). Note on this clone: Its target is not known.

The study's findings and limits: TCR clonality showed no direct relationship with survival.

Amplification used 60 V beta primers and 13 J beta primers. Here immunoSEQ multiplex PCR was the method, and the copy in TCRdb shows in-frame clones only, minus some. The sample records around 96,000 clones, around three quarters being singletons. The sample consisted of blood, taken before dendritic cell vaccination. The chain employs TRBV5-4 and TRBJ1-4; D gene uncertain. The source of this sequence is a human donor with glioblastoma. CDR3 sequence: CASSLDKAGSNEKLFF. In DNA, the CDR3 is TGTGCCAGCAGCTTGGATAAGGCGGGGTCTAATGAAAAACTGTTTTTT.